Described below is a single TCR beta chain sequence and its context. The antigen remains unidentified. Uncontrolled infection, other autoimmune disease, pregnancy or lactation excluded patients. This sample was taken from a study of T cells in Graves' hyperthyroidism and ophthalmopathy. CDR1 is ENHRY, CDR2 SYGVKD, per germline. Trimming stripped 0 bases from V and 0 bases from J, with 6 bases between. CDR3 length equals 14 residues. Overall study findings and caveats: Most thyroid clonotypes expanded above 0.001 appeared in blood too.

The investigators amplified TCR beta CDR3 regions from RNA transcripts. The TCR CDR3 was amplified in a first-round RT-PCR using the HTBI primer set. In TCRdb, the multiplex PCR reads were re-called with MiXCR into one record per CDR3 protein. The table lists 500,000 to 750,000 distinct CDR3 sequences, about a sixth of them singletons, with approximately 7% in the top ten. Sequenced: blood. This TCR came from a woman in her twenties or thirties with Graves' hyperthyroidism. The chain has TRBV10-3 and TRBJ2-7; D possibly corresponds to TRBD1 (5 bases). In nucleotides, the CDR3 is TGTGCCATCAGTGAGTCAGGACACTCCTACGAGCAGTACTTC. Translation gives CAISESGHSYEQYF.